This T cell receptor (beta chain) was documented in a study of T-cell memory formation after mild COVID-19. TCRdb reanalysed the 5' RACE reads using MiXCR and keeps one entry per CDR3 protein. The repertoire consists of 210,000 or so distinct CDR3 sequences, with over 9.5% occurring once and the leading ten covering roughly 3%. CDR1 and CDR2 from the germline V gene are SGHRS and YFSETQ. The CDR3 is 17 amino acids. V was trimmed by 1 base and J by 0 bases, leaving 14 bases between them. Study-level results: Cross-reactive memory appears to have joined, as suggested by some responding clones showing up in pre-infection memory.

Points on this clonotype: Its antigen is unknown.

Material: PBMCs or a T cell subset sorted from them (not recorded which). V and J are TRBV5-1 and TRBJ2-1; D remains unclear. The origin of this receptor is a man younger than 35 who had mild COVID-19 (a few samples of this study predate the infection). Cell type and time point are not known. CDR3 region: CASSLSGQTHSYNEQFF. DNA for the CDR3: TGCGCCAGCAGCTTGTCAGGTCAGACCCACTCCTACAATGAGCAGTTCTTC.